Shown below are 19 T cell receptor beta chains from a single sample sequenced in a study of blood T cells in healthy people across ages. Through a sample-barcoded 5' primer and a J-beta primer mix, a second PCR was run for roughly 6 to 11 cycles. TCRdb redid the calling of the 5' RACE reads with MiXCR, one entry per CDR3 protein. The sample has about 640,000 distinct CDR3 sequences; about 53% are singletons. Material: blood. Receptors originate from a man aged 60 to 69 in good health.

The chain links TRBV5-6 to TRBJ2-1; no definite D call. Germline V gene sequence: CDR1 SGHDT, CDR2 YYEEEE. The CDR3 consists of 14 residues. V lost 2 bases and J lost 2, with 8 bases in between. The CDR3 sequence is CASSFSAAYNEQFF. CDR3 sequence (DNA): TGTGCCAGCAGCTTCAGCGCTGCCTACAATGAGCAGTTCTTC.

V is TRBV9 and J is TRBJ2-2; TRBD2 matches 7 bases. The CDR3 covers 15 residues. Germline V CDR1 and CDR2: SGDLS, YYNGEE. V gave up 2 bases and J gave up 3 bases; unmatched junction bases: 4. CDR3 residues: CASSVAGVDTGELFF. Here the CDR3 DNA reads TGTGCCAGCAGCGTGGCGGGGGTGGACACCGGGGAGCTGTTTTTT.

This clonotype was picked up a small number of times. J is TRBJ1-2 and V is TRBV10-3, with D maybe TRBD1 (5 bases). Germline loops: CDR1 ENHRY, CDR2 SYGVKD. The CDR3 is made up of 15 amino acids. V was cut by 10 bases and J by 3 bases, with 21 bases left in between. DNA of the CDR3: TGTGCCAACGGAGAGGTCCTGGGGGACGACTATGGCTACACCTTC. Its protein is CANGEVLGDDYGYTF.

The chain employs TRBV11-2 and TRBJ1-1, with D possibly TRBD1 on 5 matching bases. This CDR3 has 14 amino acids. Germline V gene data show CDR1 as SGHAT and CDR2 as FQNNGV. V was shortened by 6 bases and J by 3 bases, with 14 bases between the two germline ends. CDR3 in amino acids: CASRRPGVDTEAFF. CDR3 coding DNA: TGTGCCAGCAGGCGTCCGGGGGTGGACACTGAAGCTTTCTTT.

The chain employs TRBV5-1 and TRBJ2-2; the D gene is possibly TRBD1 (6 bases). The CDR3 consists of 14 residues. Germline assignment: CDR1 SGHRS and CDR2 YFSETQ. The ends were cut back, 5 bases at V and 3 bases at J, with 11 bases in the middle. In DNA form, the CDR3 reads TGCGCCAGCAGGGCCAGGGGCGACACCGGGGAGCTGTTTTTT. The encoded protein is CASRARGDTGELFF.

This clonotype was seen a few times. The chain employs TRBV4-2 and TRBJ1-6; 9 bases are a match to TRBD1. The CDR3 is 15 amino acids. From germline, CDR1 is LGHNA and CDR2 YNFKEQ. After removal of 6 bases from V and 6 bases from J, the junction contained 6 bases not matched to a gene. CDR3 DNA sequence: TGTGCCAGCAGACCCCCGGGACAGGGTAATTCACCCCTCCACTTT. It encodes CASRPPGQGNSPLHF.

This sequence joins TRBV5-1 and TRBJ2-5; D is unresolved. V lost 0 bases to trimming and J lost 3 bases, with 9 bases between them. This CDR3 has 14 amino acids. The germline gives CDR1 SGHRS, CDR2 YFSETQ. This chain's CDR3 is CASSLVQSKETQYF. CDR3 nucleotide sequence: TGCGCCAGCAGCTTGGTCCAGAGTAAAGAGACCCAGTACTTC.

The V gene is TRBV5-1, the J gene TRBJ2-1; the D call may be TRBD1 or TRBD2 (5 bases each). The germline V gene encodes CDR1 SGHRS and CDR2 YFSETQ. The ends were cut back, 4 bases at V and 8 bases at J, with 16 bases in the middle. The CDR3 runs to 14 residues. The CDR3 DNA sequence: TGCGCCAGCAGCCCACCTCTGGGGACGGATGAGCAGTTCTTC. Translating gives CASSPPLGTDEQFF. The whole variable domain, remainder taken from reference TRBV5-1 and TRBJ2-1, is KAGVTQTPRYLIKTRGQQVTLSCSPISGHRSVSWYQQTPGQGLQFLFEYFSETQRNKGNFPGRFSGRQFSNSRSEMNVSTLELGDSALYLCASSPPLGTDEQFFGPGTRLTVL.

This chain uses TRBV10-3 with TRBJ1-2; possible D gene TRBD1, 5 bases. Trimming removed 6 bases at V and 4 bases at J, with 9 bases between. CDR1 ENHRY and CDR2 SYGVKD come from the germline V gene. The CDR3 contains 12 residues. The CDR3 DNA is TGTGCCATCAGGCGGGGGACCTATGGCTACACCTTC. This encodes CAIRRGTYGYTF.

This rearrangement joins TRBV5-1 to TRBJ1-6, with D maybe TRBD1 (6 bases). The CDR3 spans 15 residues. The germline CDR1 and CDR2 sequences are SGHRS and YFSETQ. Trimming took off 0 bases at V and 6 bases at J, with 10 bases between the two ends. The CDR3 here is CASSLEAGVNSPLHF. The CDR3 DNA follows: TGCGCCAGCAGCTTGGAGGCAGGGGTTAATTCACCCCTCCACTTT.

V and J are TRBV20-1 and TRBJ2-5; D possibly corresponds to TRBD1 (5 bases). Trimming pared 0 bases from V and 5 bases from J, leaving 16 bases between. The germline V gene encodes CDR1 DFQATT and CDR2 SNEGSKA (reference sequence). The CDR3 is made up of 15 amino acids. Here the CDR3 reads CSARDVWQGTETQYF. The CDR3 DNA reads TGCAGTGCTAGAGATGTCTGGCAGGGAACCGAGACCCAGTACTTC.

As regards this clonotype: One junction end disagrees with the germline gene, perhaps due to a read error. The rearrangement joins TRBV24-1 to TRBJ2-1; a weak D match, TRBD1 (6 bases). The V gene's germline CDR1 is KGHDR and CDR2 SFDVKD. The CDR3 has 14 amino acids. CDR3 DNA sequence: TGTGCCACCAGTGACCCCCGGACAGTAGGGGAGCGGTTCTTC. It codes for CATSDPRTVGERFF.

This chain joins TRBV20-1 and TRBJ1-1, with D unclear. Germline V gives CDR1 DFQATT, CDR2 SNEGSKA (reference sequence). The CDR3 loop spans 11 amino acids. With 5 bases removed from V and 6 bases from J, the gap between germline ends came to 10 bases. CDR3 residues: CSAYPTAEAFF. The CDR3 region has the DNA TGCAGTGCTTACCCGACGGCTGAAGCTTTCTTT.

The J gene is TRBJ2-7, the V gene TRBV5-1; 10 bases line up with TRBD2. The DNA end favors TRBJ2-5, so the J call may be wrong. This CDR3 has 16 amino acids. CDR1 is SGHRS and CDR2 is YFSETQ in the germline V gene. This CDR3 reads CASSPLLAGASETQYF. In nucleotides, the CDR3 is TGCGCCAGCAGCCCCTTGCTAGCGGGGGCCTCAGAGACCCAGTACTTC.

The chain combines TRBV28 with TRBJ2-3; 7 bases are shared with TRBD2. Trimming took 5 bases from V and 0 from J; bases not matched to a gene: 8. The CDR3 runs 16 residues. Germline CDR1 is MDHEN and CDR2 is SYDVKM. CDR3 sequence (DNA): TGTGCCAGCAGTGGCCTTTCCGGGGGGAGCACAGATACGCAGTATTTT. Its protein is CASSGLSGGSTDTQYF.

The CDR3 is CSVRLAGGETQYF. The CDR3 nucleotides are TGCAGCGTGCGACTAGCGGGGGGTGAGACCCAGTACTTC. The rearrangement uses TRBV29-1 and TRBJ2-5; 13 nucleotides line up with TRBD2. This CDR3 is 13 amino acids long. The J segment lost 5 bases and the V segment lost 6 bases, leaving 3 bases of the junction unmatched. Looked up from germline, CDR1 is SQVTM and CDR2 is ANQGSEA.

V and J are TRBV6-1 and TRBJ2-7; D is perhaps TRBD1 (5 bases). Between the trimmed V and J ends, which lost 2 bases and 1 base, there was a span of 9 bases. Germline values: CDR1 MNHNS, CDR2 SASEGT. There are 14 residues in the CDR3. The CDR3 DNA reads TGTGCCAGCAGTGAAACAAGGGGTTCCTACGAGCAGTACTTC. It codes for CASSETRGSYEQYF.

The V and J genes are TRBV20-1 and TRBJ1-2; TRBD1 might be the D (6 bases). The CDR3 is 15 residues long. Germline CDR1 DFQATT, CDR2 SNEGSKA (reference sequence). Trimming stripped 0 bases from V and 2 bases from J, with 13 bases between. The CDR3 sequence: CSARDQGSGNYGYTF. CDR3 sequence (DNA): TGCAGTGCTAGAGATCAGGGGTCAGGGAACTATGGCTACACCTTC.

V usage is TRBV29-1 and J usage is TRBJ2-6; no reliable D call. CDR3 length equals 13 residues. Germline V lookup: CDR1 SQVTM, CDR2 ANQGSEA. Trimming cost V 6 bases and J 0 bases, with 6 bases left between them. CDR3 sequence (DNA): TGCAGCGTCAGGAACTCTGGGGCCAACGTCCTGACTTTC. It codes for CSVRNSGANVLTF.